The clone carrying this T cell receptor beta chain was picked up one time. Its specificity is not known. Produced via immunoSEQ multiplex PCR; TCRdb's table is partial and in-frame only. The sample yields about 36,000 clones, 80% to 85% seen once. The V gene end was trimmed by 5 bases and the J gene end by 8 bases; junction bases not matched to a gene: 13. The germline V gene encodes CDR1 PRHDT and CDR2 FYEKMQ (reference sequence). This CDR3 is built from 17 residues. The data were taken from a study of Siglec-9 on CD8 T cells in melanoma. Study outcomes and limitations: An effector memory CD8+ T-cell subset seemingly accumulating in melanoma was reportedly marked and regulated by Siglec-9.

The rearrangement links TRBV13 to TRBJ2-2; 11 bases align to TRBD1. This clonotype was sampled from a human donor in good health. The sequenced sample consisted of Siglec-9- CD8+ T cells sorted from blood. The CDR3 nucleotides are TGTGCCAGCAGCATCACCGGGACAGGGGGACCTACGGGGGAGCTGTTTTTT. Translated, it gives CASSITGTGGPTGELFF.